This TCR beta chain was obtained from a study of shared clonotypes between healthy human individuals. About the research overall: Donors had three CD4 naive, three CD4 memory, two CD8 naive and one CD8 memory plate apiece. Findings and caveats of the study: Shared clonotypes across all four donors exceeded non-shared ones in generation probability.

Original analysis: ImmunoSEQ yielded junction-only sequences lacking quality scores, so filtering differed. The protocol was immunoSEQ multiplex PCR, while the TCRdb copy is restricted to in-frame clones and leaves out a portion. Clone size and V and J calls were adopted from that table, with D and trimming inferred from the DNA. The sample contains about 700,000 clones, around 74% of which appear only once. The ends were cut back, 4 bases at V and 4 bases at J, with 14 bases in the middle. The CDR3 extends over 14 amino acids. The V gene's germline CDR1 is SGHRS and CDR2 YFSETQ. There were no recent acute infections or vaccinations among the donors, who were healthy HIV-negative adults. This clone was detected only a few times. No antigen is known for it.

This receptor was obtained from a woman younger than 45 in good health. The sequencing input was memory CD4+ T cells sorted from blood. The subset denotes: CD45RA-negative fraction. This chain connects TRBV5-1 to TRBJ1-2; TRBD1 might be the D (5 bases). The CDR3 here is CASSPPGLTYGYTF. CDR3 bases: TGCGCCAGCAGCCCCCCGGGACTGACCTATGGCTACACCTTC.